A selection of T cell receptor beta chains follows, all from one sample in a study of blood T cell repertoires in COVID-19. TCRdb's table, derived via immunoSEQ multiplex PCR, lists solely in-frame clones and lacks some. The profile shows roughly 53,000 clones, more than 75% of them singletons. The sequenced material came from peripheral blood. Source of these receptors: a man in his fifties with active or convalescent COVID-19. The CDR3 runs from the conserved cysteine through the conserved F or W. The D gene is left open where the match is weak. Rows may omit the clone size; those that give it use once, few, many or a size class.

v_call: TRBV19; clone_size: .; j_call: TRBJ2-1; d_call: .; cdr3_aa: CASSIGRENEQFF; cdr3_nt: TGTGCCAGTAGTATAGGTCGGGAAAATGAGCAGTTCTTC
v_call: TRBV29-1; clone_size: few; j_call: TRBJ2-3; d_call: .; cdr3_aa: CSATQVRDTQYF; cdr3_nt: TGCAGCGCAACACAGGTCCGCGATACGCAGTATTTT
v_call: TRBV5-6; clone_size: .; j_call: TRBJ2-3; d_call: .; cdr3_aa: CASSLVEGGTDTQYF; cdr3_nt: TGTGCCAGCAGCTTGGTTGAGGGGGGCACAGATACGCAGTATTTT
v_call: TRBV6-1; clone_size: few; j_call: TRBJ2-7; d_call: .; cdr3_aa: CASSDVRGRSEQYF; cdr3_nt: TGTGCCAGCAGTGATGTACGAGGTCGTTCCGAGCAGTACTTC
v_call: TRBV4-2; clone_size: .; j_call: TRBJ2-3; d_call: .; cdr3_aa: CASSQEPLTNSNTDTQYF; cdr3_nt: TGTGCCAGCAGCCAAGAACCGTTGACAAATAGTAACACAGATACGCAGTATTTT
v_call: TRBV7-2; clone_size: once; j_call: TRBJ2-7; d_call: .; cdr3_aa: CASSFDRTYEQYF; cdr3_nt: TGTGCCAGCAGCTTCGATAGAACCTACGAGCAGTACTTC
v_call: TRBV5-1; clone_size: .; j_call: TRBJ2-3; d_call: TRBD2; cdr3_aa: CASAGLAGGTTDTQYF; cdr3_nt: TGCGCCAGCGCGGGACTAGCGGGAGGGACCACAGATACGCAGTATTTT
v_call: TRBV18; clone_size: once; j_call: TRBJ2-3; d_call: .; cdr3_aa: CASSPPPGSTDTQYF; cdr3_nt: TGTGCCAGCTCACCACCTCCCGGGAGCACAGATACGCAGTATTTT
v_call: TRBV7-9; clone_size: .; j_call: TRBJ2-7; d_call: .; cdr3_aa: CASSLVTGERDEQYF; cdr3_nt: TGTGCCAGCAGCTTAGTGACTGGGGAGCGAGACGAGCAGTACTTC
v_call: TRBV9; clone_size: .; j_call: TRBJ1-1; d_call: TRBD1; cdr3_aa: CASSSGTGSTEAFF; cdr3_nt: TGTGCCAGCAGCTCGGGGACAGGGTCCACTGAAGCTTTCTTT
v_call: TRBV6-6; clone_size: .; j_call: TRBJ1-2; d_call: .; cdr3_aa: CASSYSKGRAYGYTF; cdr3_nt: TGTGCCAGCAGTTACTCGAAGGGGCGAGCCTATGGCTACACCTTC
v_call: TRBV25-1; clone_size: .; j_call: TRBJ1-5; d_call: .; cdr3_aa: CASSEIGWVQPQHF; cdr3_nt: TGTGCCAGCAGTGAAATCGGGTGGGTCCAGCCCCAGCATTTT
v_call: TRBV11-2; clone_size: .; j_call: TRBJ2-7; d_call: TRBD1; cdr3_aa: CASSPNPPGTGYEQYF; cdr3_nt: TGTGCCAGCAGCCCTAACCCTCCCGGGACAGGGTACGAGCAGTACTTC
v_call: TRBV10-3; clone_size: few; j_call: TRBJ2-6; d_call: .; cdr3_aa: CAATGWDSGANVLTF; cdr3_nt: TGTGCCGCCACAGGGTGGGACTCTGGGGCCAACGTCCTGACTTTC
v_call: TRBV3-1/TRBV3-2; clone_size: .; j_call: TRBJ2-5; d_call: TRBD2; cdr3_aa: CASSQGWSGGETQYF; cdr3_nt: TGTGCCAGCAGCCAAGGCTGGAGCGGGGGAGAGACCCAGTACTTC
v_call: TRBV16; clone_size: .; j_call: TRBJ1-2; d_call: .; cdr3_aa: CASSQETLYGYTF; cdr3_nt: TGTGCCAGCAGCCAGGAGACGCTCTATGGCTACACCTTC
v_call: TRBV11-2; clone_size: .; j_call: TRBJ1-5; d_call: .; cdr3_aa: CASSLAGEYQPQHF; cdr3_nt: TGTGCCAGCAGCTTAGCCGGAGAATATCAGCCCCAGCATTTT
v_call: TRBV5-1; clone_size: once; j_call: TRBJ1-1; d_call: .; cdr3_aa: CASREEMNTEAFF; cdr3_nt: TGCGCCAGCAGAGAGGAAATGAACACTGAAGCTTTCTTT
v_call: TRBV9; clone_size: .; j_call: TRBJ2-5; d_call: TRBD2; cdr3_aa: CASSVGGGETQYF; cdr3_nt: TGTGCCAGCAGCGTAGGGGGAGGGGAGACCCAGTACTTC
v_call: TRBV7-3; clone_size: .; j_call: TRBJ2-5; d_call: TRBD2; cdr3_aa: CASSSWGGSTETQYF; cdr3_nt: TGTGCCAGCAGCTCGTGGGGGGGTTCCACGGAGACCCAGTACTTC
v_call: TRBV19; clone_size: .; j_call: TRBJ2-1; d_call: .; cdr3_aa: CASRDQRSSYNEQFF; cdr3_nt: TGTGCCAGTAGGGACCAGCGGAGCTCCTACAATGAGCAGTTCTTC
v_call: TRBV5-1; clone_size: .; j_call: TRBJ2-2; d_call: TRBD2; cdr3_aa: CASSFGAGGLIGELFF; cdr3_nt: TGCGCCAGCAGCTTCGGTGCGGGGGGGCTGATCGGGGAGCTGTTTTTT
v_call: TRBV10-3; clone_size: .; j_call: TRBJ1-2; d_call: .; cdr3_aa: CAISVGQEAGYTF; cdr3_nt: TGTGCCATCAGTGTGGGGCAGGAAGCTGGCTACACCTTC
v_call: TRBV6-7; clone_size: once; j_call: TRBJ2-3; d_call: TRBD2; cdr3_aa: CASSYSKREAPDTQYF; cdr3_nt: TGTGCCAGCAGTTACTCGAAGCGGGAGGCCCCAGATACGCAGTATTTT
v_call: TRBV2; clone_size: .; j_call: TRBJ1-1; d_call: .; cdr3_aa: CASRYGRENTEAFF; cdr3_nt: TGTGCCAGCAGGTACGGCAGGGAGAACACTGAAGCTTTCTTT
v_call: TRBV19; clone_size: .; j_call: TRBJ2-1; d_call: TRBD1; cdr3_aa: CATSPQGSKQFF; cdr3_nt: TGTGCCACAAGCCCACAGGGGTCCAAGCAGTTCTTC
v_call: TRBV11-2; clone_size: .; j_call: TRBJ2-2; d_call: TRBD1; cdr3_aa: CASSQSGGIGELFF; cdr3_nt: TGTGCCAGCAGCCAGTCAGGGGGCATCGGGGAGCTGTTTTTT
v_call: TRBV11-2; clone_size: .; j_call: TRBJ2-5; d_call: .; cdr3_aa: CASSLGREETQYF; cdr3_nt: TGTGCCAGCAGCTTAGGTCGAGAAGAGACCCAGTACTTC
v_call: TRBV30; clone_size: .; j_call: TRBJ1-2; d_call: TRBD1; cdr3_aa: CAWSGTGNHYGYTF; cdr3_nt: TGTGCCTGGAGTGGGACAGGGAATCACTATGGCTACACCTTC
v_call: TRBV5-1; clone_size: .; j_call: TRBJ2-1; d_call: TRBD2; cdr3_aa: CASSFLAGGSYEQFF; cdr3_nt: TGCGCCAGCAGCTTTTTAGCGGGAGGTTCCTATGAGCAGTTCTTC
v_call: TRBV6-5; clone_size: .; j_call: TRBJ2-2; d_call: TRBD2; cdr3_aa: CASLGRRYTGELFF; cdr3_nt: TGTGCCAGCCTCGGGAGGAGATACACCGGGGAGCTGTTTTTT
v_call: TRBV2; clone_size: .; j_call: TRBJ2-1; d_call: .; cdr3_aa: CASSTPGQQFF; cdr3_nt: TGTGCCAGCAGTACCCCGGGACAACAGTTCTTC
v_call: TRBV5-1; clone_size: .; j_call: TRBJ1-1; d_call: TRBD1; cdr3_aa: CASRGQGLVNTEAFF; cdr3_nt: TGCGCCAGCAGAGGACAGGGTCTTGTGAACACTGAAGCTTTCTTT
v_call: TRBV5-1; clone_size: .; j_call: TRBJ1-1; d_call: TRBD1; cdr3_aa: CASSQGQGFPVVNTEAFF; cdr3_nt: TGCGCCAGCAGCCAGGGACAGGGGTTTCCTGTAGTGAACACTGAAGCTTTCTTT
v_call: TRBV6-4; clone_size: .; j_call: TRBJ2-3; d_call: TRBD2; cdr3_aa: CATNPSGRSTDTQYF; cdr3_nt: TGTGCCACGAACCCCAGCGGGAGGTCCACAGATACGCAGTATTTT
v_call: TRBV7-9; clone_size: once; j_call: TRBJ2-3; d_call: TRBD1; cdr3_aa: CASSSGTGLDTQYF; cdr3_nt: TGTGCCAGCAGCTCCGGGACAGGGCTAGATACGCAGTATTTT
v_call: TRBV13; clone_size: .; j_call: TRBJ2-3; d_call: TRBD1; cdr3_aa: CASSLRTGSTDTQYF; cdr3_nt: TGTGCCAGCAGCTTACGGACAGGGTCCACAGATACGCAGTATTTT